This T cell receptor (beta chain) was captured by sequencing in a study of blood T cells in healthy people across ages (dated by TCRdb to 2015 to 2017). Background for the entire study: Template switching captured roughly one uniquely barcoded TCR beta cDNA molecule per two T cells in model experiments. Using deep sequencing normalized with unique cDNA molecular identifiers, the study measured how TCR beta repertoire diversity changes with age. Donors were grouped into four age groups: young (average 16 years), middle-aged (39), aged (around 62) and long-lived (approximately 82). To avoid experimental bias, donors of different ages were distributed randomly across sequencing lanes. The study analyzed two additional independent replicas of 1 million unique cDNA reads from the same blood draw for two donors, one aged 18 to 30 and one aged 80 or older.

This clonotype was seen many times. What antigen it recognizes has not been identified. Per-base qualities were not stored, and no clone one base away is much larger. The donors were some 36 Caucasian individuals from Russia, aged roughly 6 to 100 years, who were systemically healthy. Each donor gave around 9 milliliters of peripheral blood, collected into EDTA-treated Vacutainer tubes. Ficoll-Paque density-gradient centrifugation was used to isolate PBMCs, with at least 6.5 million obtained per sample. Trizol reagent was used to extract total RNA from PBMCs, with at least 5 micrograms per sample. The percentages of naive CD45RAhigh/CD27high T cells were determined by flow cytometry on a PBMC aliquot from every donor. Paper-wide results and their limitations: As age increased, observed TCR beta diversity per million T cells dropped in a roughly linear way, and a significant reduction was already evident by age roughly 36. Bulk unsorted PBMC profiling prevented conclusive comparison of naive and antigen-experienced compartments. The CMV infection status of donors was not known, potentially confounding age-related changes in expanded clonotypes. Compared with the aged group, more naive CD4+ T cells, fewer expanded clones and increased TCR diversity were shown by the long-lived group, suggesting age selection. Estimates of total diversity based on one million sequenced T cells were considered lower bounds and underestimates. There was a strong correlation between observed TCR beta diversity and the percentage of naive T cells measured by flow cytometry.

Libraries came from 5' RACE. Sequencing was performed on an Illumina HiSeq 2500. A second about 7 to 12 cycle PCR used a sample-barcoded 5' primer and a J-beta primer mix. A unique molecular identifier was introduced onto each TCR beta cDNA molecule by a template-switch 5' adaptor carrying 12 random nucleotides. Each sample yielded at least 3 million CDR3-containing paired-end reads. First-strand cDNA was synthesized from all RNA with the Mint cDNA synthesis kit, primed by a TRBC-specific oligonucleotide. All cDNA was treated with uracil-DNA glycosylase and then went through a first 18-cycle PCR with the universal primers M1SS and BC2_uni_R. The paper's processing steps were these. Each sample was normalized by randomly selecting 1 million high-quality reads, each carrying a distinct molecular identifier. Instead of being binned into consensus sequences, reads with shared molecular identifiers were discarded. MiTCR, run with a Q25 quality threshold and the strictest error-elimination algorithm, handled CDR3 identification, clonotype clustering and error correction. A nonparametric unseen species model with Euler transformation was used to estimate lower-bound total TCR beta diversity. The public reads were run again by TCRdb, first through fastp at Q25 and then through MiXCR, and only productive beta chains were kept. CDR3 protein duplicates are merged, each entry listing the most common genes and DNA. The V and J calls shown here were made by TCRdb, not taken from the authors' results. This sample is represented by 550,000 to 750,000 distinct CDR3 sequences; around 21% of them were singletons. The ten largest clones represent around 3.4% of the sample.

This TCR derives from a man aged 70 or older in good health. Sequenced material: blood.

The DNA sequence follows: TGTGCCAGCAGTTTTACCGGGACGGTCACCGGGGAGCTGTTTTTT. This codes for CASSFTGTVTGELFF. Recombination joined TRBV12-3 or TRBV12-4 with TRBJ2-2; the D gene assignment is perhaps TRBD1 or TRBD2, with each matching 5 bases. CDR3 length: 15 amino acids, cysteine to phenylalanine. Only the CDR3 part of the read is kept: 45 bases, read in frame from the first base. At the junction V is shortened by 3 bases and J by 4 bases, with 12 bases in between.